The TCR beta chain under discussion was sequenced for a study of T cell repertoires in cytomegalovirus infection. This clonotype was counted a few times. The target antigen is unknown. Each CDR3 protein is one row after TCRdb ran MiXCR on the reads. The top ten clones hold less than 15% of a sample with about 770,000 distinct CDR3 sequences, almost 30% of them seen once. The V gene's germline CDR1 is SGHVS and CDR2 FNYEAQ. Between the trimmed V and J ends, which lost 2 bases and 8 bases, there was a span of 7 bases. CDR3 size: 12 residues. The gene calls are TRBV7-6 and TRBJ2-1; D uncertain. Sequencing was performed on cultured CD8+ T cells from PBMCs, taken from culture after CMV antigen stimulation. This TCR derives from a human donor in good health (CMV status not recorded). Some clones in this sample may be carry-over from other donors' samples. CDR3 sequence reads: CASSLQTYEQFF. The CDR3, as DNA: TGTGCCAGCAGCTTACAGACGTATGAGCAGTTCTTC.